These 22 T cell receptor beta chains originate from one sample sequenced in a study of T cells in Graves' hyperthyroidism and ophthalmopathy (dated by TCRdb to between 2018 and 2021). Library preparation used multiplex PCR. The run used an Illumina HiSeq 2000. The TCR beta CDR3 regions were amplified from RNA transcripts. For the first round of RT-PCR on the TCR CDR3, the HTBI primer set was used together with the Qiagen OneStep RT-PCR kit. Using fastp trimming at Q25 and MiXCR clonotype assembly, TCRdb reanalyzed the public sequencing data and kept in-frame beta chains. Each record represents a unique CDR3 protein, reported with the most common genes and DNA among its rows. The sample table shows about 560,000 distinct CDR3 sequences, and about a sixth are seen once. Jointly, the top ten make up under 8% of the sample. The sample was blood. The source of these receptors is a woman in her 30s with Graves' hyperthyroidism.

The CDR3 sequence is CASSLRTSGSKQYF. The CDR3 bases are TGTGCCAGCAGCCTTCGGACTAGCGGGAGTAAGCAGTACTTC. The chain recombines TRBV14 with TRBJ2-7; 13 bases fit TRBD2. The CDR3 loop spans 14 amino acids. Trimming cost V 4 bases and J 8 bases; bases outside gene matches: 5. Germline V gene sequence: CDR1 SGHDN, CDR2 FVKESK. Using reference TRBV14 and TRBJ2-7 for the parts outside the CDR3, the full variable domain is EAGVTQFPSHSVIEKGQTVTLRCDPISGHDNLYWYRRVMGKEIKFLLHFVKESKQDESGMPNNRFLAERTGGTYSTLKVQPAELEDSGVYFCASSLRTSGSKQYFGPGTRLTVT.

This clonotype was seen repeatedly, ten times or more. The J gene is TRBJ2-1, the V gene TRBV11-2; D not resolved. Germline V gene lookup returns CDR1 SGHAT and CDR2 FQNNGV. CDR3 length: 12 amino acids. V shed 5 bases and J shed 5 bases, with 7 bases lying between them. CDR3 nucleotides: TGTGCCAGCAGCCCGTCCGACAATGAGCAGTTCTTC. Translated: CASSPSDNEQFF.

The V call is TRBV6-1, the J call TRBJ2-3; D gene ambiguous. V was clipped by 6 bases and J by 0 bases, with 16 bases between them. The CDR3 consists of 16 residues. The germline gives CDR1 MNHNS, CDR2 SASEGT. The CDR3: CASRPISTLSTDTQYF. The CDR3 bases are TGTGCCAGCAGGCCCATTAGCACCCTTAGCACAGATACGCAGTATTTT.

This clonotype was observed many times. The chain uses TRBV5-1 and TRBJ1-2; D possibly corresponds to TRBD1 (5 bases). This CDR3 comprises 15 residues. V was trimmed by 0 bases and J by 4 bases, leaving 13 bases between them. The germline V gene has CDR1 SGHRS and CDR2 YFSETQ. Here the CDR3 reads CASSLASGGFYGYTF. The CDR3 coding sequence is TGCGCCAGCAGCTTGGCCTCTGGGGGGTTCTATGGCTACACCTTC.

There are many counts of this clonotype. The gene calls are TRBV12-3 or TRBV12-4 and TRBJ2-1, with 7 nucleotides matching TRBD2. The CDR3 extends over 15 amino acids. J gave up 7 bases and V 2 bases, and 8 bases lay outside the gene matches. The CDR3 region has the DNA TGTGCCAGCAGTTTATCTGCGGGAGATTGGAATGAGCAGTTCTTC. Amino acids: CASSLSAGDWNEQFF.

The chain joins TRBV7-9 to TRBJ1-5; 8 bases align to TRBD1. CDR1 and CDR2 from the germline V gene are SEHNR and FQNEAQ (reference sequence). V trimming: 5 bases; J trimming: 7 bases; junction bases outside the gene matches: 13. This CDR3 is 16 amino acids long. This CDR3 is CASSPGQGATPQPQHF. In nucleotides, the CDR3 is TGTGCCAGCAGCCCCGGACAGGGCGCGACTCCGCAGCCCCAGCATTTT.

This chain links TRBV27 with TRBJ2-2; weak D call: TRBD2 (6 bases). V was cut by 6 bases and J by 0 bases, with 17 bases left in between. CDR1 MNHEY and CDR2 SMNVEV come from the germline V gene (reference sequence). The length of the CDR3 is 17 residues. CDR3 coding DNA: TGTGCCAGCAGCTCCCCCCGACTAGTCCCGAACACCGGGGAGCTGTTTTTT. Translated: CASSSPRLVPNTGELFF.

This clonotype was seen at least ten times. This chain uses TRBV20-1 with TRBJ2-1; 9 bases line up with TRBD2. Germline CDR1 reads DFQATT; CDR2 reads SNEGSKA (reference sequence). The CDR3 spans 12 residues. J was trimmed by 8 bases and V by 6 bases; bases with no gene match: 5. The CDR3 reads CSALREGDEQFF. The DNA for the CDR3 is TGCAGTGCCTTGCGGGAGGGGGATGAGCAGTTCTTC.

The chain combines TRBV9 with TRBJ2-2, with a tentative D call TRBD2 (5 bases). V was pared by 4 bases and J by 6 bases, with 16 bases between. Germline V gives CDR1 SGDLS, CDR2 YYNGEE. There are 15 residues in the CDR3. Here the CDR3 reads CASSPREGYAGELFF. The CDR3 DNA follows: TGTGCCAGCAGCCCCCGCGAGGGATACGCCGGGGAGCTGTTTTTT.

This clonotype was seen repeatedly, ten times or more. V gene TRBV6-5 combines with J gene TRBJ1-2, with TRBD1 as a possible D gene (6 bases). The V gene's germline CDR1 is MNHEY and CDR2 SVGAGI. The CDR3 has 16 residues. The V gene lost 6 bases and the J gene lost 1 base, with 18 bases spanning the gap. CDR3 amino acids: CASSRGGGRVNYGYTF. CDR3 nucleotide sequence: TGTGCCAGCAGCCGGGGAGGGGGAAGGGTTAACTATGGCTACACCTTC.

This clonotype was picked up many times. The chain carries TRBV7-2 and TRBJ1-5; D gene uncertain. This CDR3 comprises 12 residues. Germline V lookup: CDR1 SGHTA, CDR2 FQGNSA. Trimming took off 1 base at V and 6 bases at J, with 4 bases between the two ends. CDR3 protein: CASSLGVQPQHF. CDR3 coding DNA: TGTGCCAGCAGCTTAGGAGTTCAGCCCCAGCATTTT.

The sample holds many counts of this clonotype. The chain couples TRBV20-1 to TRBJ2-4; 11 nucleotides align to TRBD1. CDR3 length equals 17 residues. Germline V gives CDR1 DFQATT, CDR2 SNEGSKA (reference sequence). With V trimmed by 0 bases and J by 6 bases, 10 bases remained unmatched. The CDR3 region has the DNA TGCAGTGCTAGAGACTACAGGACAGGGGGCATCGTAAACATTCAGTACTTC. The encoded protein is CSARDYRTGGIVNIQYF.

This chain joins TRBV10-3 and TRBJ2-7; TRBD2 agrees at 9 bases. J gave up 1 base and V 0 bases, and 4 bases lay outside the gene matches. CDR3 length: 16 residues. Per the germline V gene, CDR1 is ENHRY and CDR2 is SYGVKD. CDR3: CAISESSGSASYEQYF. As DNA, the CDR3 is TGTGCCATCAGTGAGTCTAGCGGGAGTGCATCCTACGAGCAGTACTTC.

The chain has TRBV29-1 and TRBJ2-7; a weak D match, TRBD2 (5 bases). From germline, CDR1 is SQVTM and CDR2 ANQGSEA. Trimming stripped 4 bases from V and 7 bases from J, with 20 bases between. CDR3 length: 14 residues. This chain's CDR3 is CSVVGGYTSTEQYF. The CDR3 DNA follows: TGCAGCGTTGTAGGCGGGTATACTTCTACAGAGCAGTACTTC.

This clonotype was seen at least ten times. The chain is built from TRBV6-1 and TRBJ1-5, with D tentatively TRBD1 (6 bases). V gave up 6 bases and J gave up 0 bases, with 9 bases separating them. This CDR3 comprises 14 residues. Per germline, CDR1 MNHNS and CDR2 SASEGT. Written as DNA, the CDR3 is TGTGCCAGCAGCGGGACAAATAGCAATCAGCCCCAGCATTTT. It yields the protein CASSGTNSNQPQHF.

This clonotype came up many times. The J gene is TRBJ1-6, the V gene TRBV20-1; tentatively, D is TRBD1 (6 bases). CDR3 length: 14 residues. The germline gives CDR1 DFQATT, CDR2 SNEGSKA (reference sequence). V gave up 6 bases and J gave up 8 bases, with 17 bases separating them. Written as DNA, the CDR3 is TGCAGTGCCTCTGTGGGGGGCTCGTATTCACCCCTCCACTTT. This sequence encodes CSASVGGSYSPLHF.

The sample holds a few counts of this clonotype. V usage is TRBV28 and J usage is TRBJ2-5; possibly TRBD1 or TRBD2 for D (6 bases each). Germline CDR1 MDHEN, CDR2 SYDVKM. Trimming removed 5 bases at V and 5 bases at J, with 21 bases between. The CDR3 length is 16 residues. Written as DNA, the CDR3 is TGTGCCAGCAGTCGACGCGGATGGGGGGCTTATGAGACCCAGTACTTC. Its protein is CASSRRGWGAYETQYF.

This clonotype was seen only a few times. The rearrangement joins TRBV20-1 to TRBJ2-1, with D possibly being TRBD2 (6 bases). The V gene lost 0 bases and the J gene lost 5 bases, with 23 bases spanning the gap. The length of the CDR3 is 18 residues. In germline, CDR1 is DFQATT, CDR2 SNEGSKA (reference sequence). The CDR3 DNA reads TGCAGTGCTAGAGATGGGACGCGGGGTAGCGGAAAGCACAATGAGCAGTTCTTC. Protein sequence: CSARDGTRGSGKHNEQFF.

In this sample, this clonotype turned up many times. The V gene is TRBV27, the J gene TRBJ2-7, with TRBD1 matching over 8 bases. V lost 5 bases to trimming and J lost 5 bases; unmatched junction nucleotides: 5. CDR3 size: 13 residues. The germline V gene has CDR1 MNHEY and CDR2 SMNVEV (reference sequence). The CDR3 loop reads CASSSRQGNEQYF. The CDR3 DNA is TGTGCCAGCAGTAGCAGACAGGGGAACGAGCAGTACTTC.

This clonotype was recorded many times. The chain's CDR3 is CASSLQGLGEKLFF. The CDR3 DNA reads as TGTGCCAGCAGTTTACAGGGCTTAGGTGAAAAACTGTTTTTT. V and J are TRBV6-1 and TRBJ1-4; D perhaps matches TRBD1 (6 bases). Trimming shortened V by 5 bases and J by 7 bases, and 14 bases separated the two germline ends. The CDR3 length is 14 residues. The germline V gene encodes CDR1 MNHNS and CDR2 SASEGT.

The CDR3 DNA reads TGTGCCAGCAGTTTTCTCCGGGGAAGTTCCACGCAGTATTTT. Residues: CASSFLRGSSTQYF. The V and J genes are TRBV6-2 or TRBV6-3 and TRBJ2-3; a possible D gene is TRBD2 (5 bases). CDR1 is MNHEY, CDR2 SVGEGT, per germline. The CDR3 has 14 residues. The V gene lost 4 bases and the J gene lost 9 bases, with 17 bases spanning the gap.

The chain is built from TRBV30 and TRBJ2-5; 10 bases align to TRBD2. Germline trimming cut 1 base from V and 4 bases from J; bases unmatched to any gene: 9. Per germline, CDR1 GTSNPN and CDR2 SVGIG (reference sequence). The CDR3 length is 16 residues. The CDR3: CAWSASSGSWRETQYF. CDR3 coding DNA: TGTGCCTGGAGTGCTTCTAGCGGGAGTTGGAGAGAGACCCAGTACTTC.